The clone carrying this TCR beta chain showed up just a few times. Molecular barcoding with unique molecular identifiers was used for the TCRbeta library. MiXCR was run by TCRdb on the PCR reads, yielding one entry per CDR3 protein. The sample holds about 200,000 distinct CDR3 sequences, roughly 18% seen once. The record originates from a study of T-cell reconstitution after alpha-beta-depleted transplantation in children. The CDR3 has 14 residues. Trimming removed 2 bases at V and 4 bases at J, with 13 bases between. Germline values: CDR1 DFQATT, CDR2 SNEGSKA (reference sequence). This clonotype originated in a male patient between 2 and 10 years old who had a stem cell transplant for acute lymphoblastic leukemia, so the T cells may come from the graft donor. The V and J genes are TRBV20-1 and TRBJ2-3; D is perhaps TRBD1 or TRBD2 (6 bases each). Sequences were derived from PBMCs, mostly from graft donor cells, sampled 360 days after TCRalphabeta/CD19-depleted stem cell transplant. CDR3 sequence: CSARPWGAPDTQYF. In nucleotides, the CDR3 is TGCAGTGCTAGACCGTGGGGGGCCCCAGATACGCAGTATTTT.